This T cell receptor beta chain is drawn from a study of blood T cell repertoires in COVID-19. On the study more broadly: Samples of COVID-19 (acute and convalescent) were obtained from the United States, Italy and Spain. The analysed material was cDNA or gDNA that came from T cells, B-cell-depleted T cells, or PBMCs.

The CDR3 is made up of 18 amino acids. Trimming left V 8 bases short and J 5 bases short, with 28 bases between. The germline gives CDR1 MNHNY, CDR2 SVGAGI (reference sequence). Original data processing: Amplification of reference gene primers provided the estimated nucleated cell counts. The data were produced by immunoSEQ multiplex PCR, yet TCRdb's version contains in-frame clones alone and is incomplete. V and J calls and clone size are as listed in that table; D and trimming were resolved from the DNA. The repertoire has under 150,000 clones, under 90% of them found once; the top ten carry about 7%.

The V call is TRBV6-6, the J call TRBJ2-4, with TRBD2 as a possible D gene (6 bases). The sequencing sample was made of peripheral blood. The receptor's source is a human donor in a cohort sampled during active COVID-19. The CDR3 sequence is CASRRTPFIGGTQNIQYF. In DNA, the CDR3 is TGTGCCAGCCGTCGGACCCCCTTCATCGGGGGAACCCAAAACATTCAGTACTTC.